Detailed here is one T cell receptor (beta chain). Its cognate antigen is unknown. This entry comes from a study of T cell responses to AZD1222 COVID-19 vaccine. General study results and limits: It was only after the peak T cell response that any repertoires were sampled. Baseline antibody screening turned up just six seropositive AZD1222 recipients. Spike-specific TCR breadth and depth both grew after two AZD1222 doses. Donors were mostly white British, more females; clonal diversity possibly underestimated.

TCRdb's table, derived via immunoSEQ multiplex PCR, lists solely in-frame clones and lacks some. This table holds fewer than 130,000 clones, 81% found once. The receptor's source is an adult in good health. Specimen: peripheral blood, collected on day 0 of AZD1222 vaccination.

CDR3 region: CASSSQGTNEKLFF. In DNA form, the CDR3 reads TGTGCCAGCAGTTCACAGGGGACTAATGAAAAACTGTTTTTT. The chain uses TRBV2 and TRBJ1-4; 7 positions agree with TRBD1. CDR1 is SNHLY and CDR2 is FYNNEI in the germline V gene. The CDR3 is 14 residues long. Germline trimming cut 5 bases from V and 2 bases from J; bases unmatched to any gene: 2.